This T cell receptor (beta chain) was identified during a study of T cells in Graves' hyperthyroidism and ophthalmopathy. Overall study: Upon initial diagnosis and before any treatment, peripheral blood was collected.

The study enrolled patients aged 18 to 65 with newly diagnosed hyperthyroidism of under 2 months' duration. Exclusions: uncontrolled infection, other autoimmune disease, pregnancy, lactation. PBMCs stemmed from less than 13 ml fresh peripheral blood. The CDR3 totals 14 residues. Germline V CDR1 and CDR2: MNHEY, SMNVEV (reference sequence). V lost 1 base to trimming and J lost 5 bases, with 12 bases between them. This clonotype was seen many times. The TCR beta CDR3 regions underwent amplification using RNA transcripts as the source. Using the HTBI primer set, a first-round RT-PCR was run on the TCR CDR3. One entry per CDR3 protein results from TCRdb running MiXCR on the multiplex PCR reads. Counted here are a few hundred thousand distinct CDR3 sequences, 15% to 17% occurring once; the ten biggest clones make up around 6.6%.

The material sequenced was blood. The TCR originated in a woman in her thirties with Graves' hyperthyroidism. V is TRBV27 and J is TRBJ2-7; D perhaps matches TRBD1 (5 bases). DNA for the CDR3: TGTGCCAGCAGTTTATTAGGGGTAGGGAACGAGCAGTACTTC. It yields the protein CASSLLGVGNEQYF.